Listed below are T cell receptor beta chains from one sample, sequenced in a study of T cell changes during pregnancy in multiple sclerosis. Sequenced by immunoSEQ multiplex PCR; TCRdb stores in-frame clones only, minus some. The sample includes 40,000 or so clones, around nine tenths of them seen just once. This specimen was CD8+ T cells from peripheral blood mononuclear cells, taken in the first trimester of pregnancy. The origin of the receptors is a female donor with multiple sclerosis, enrolled in a pregnancy study. Each CDR3 is given with its conserved first and last residue. Each record gives: D gene, V gene, clone size, J gene, CDR3 protein, CDR3 DNA. The D gene is left open where the match is weak. Clone size is given for some rows only: seen once, a few or many times, or a class if the clone is expanded.

TRBD2	TRBV4-3	.	TRBJ2-1	CASSQEGASGGANEQFF	TGCGCCAGCAGCCAAGAAGGGGCTAGCGGGGGGGCAAATGAGCAGTTCTTC
TRBD1	TRBV19	.	TRBJ1-1	CASSVGQGVYEAFF	TGTGCCAGTAGTGTTGGACAGGGGGTGTATGAAGCTTTCTTT
.	TRBV4-1	.	TRBJ1-1	CASSPSRGSTEAFF	TGCGCCAGCAGTCCTAGCAGGGGCTCCACTGAAGCTTTCTTT
TRBD2	TRBV7-9	.	TRBJ2-3	CASSFLSGVPADTQYF	TGTGCCAGCAGCTTTCTAAGCGGGGTCCCCGCAGATACGCAGTATTTT
TRBD1	TRBV19	.	TRBJ2-1	CASSPRTGVFYEQFF	TGTGCCAGCAGCCCCCGGACAGGGGTCTTCTATGAGCAGTTCTTC
TRBD2	TRBV6-4	.	TRBJ2-1	CASSDGLAGGPDEQFF	TGTGCCAGCAGTGACGGTCTAGCGGGGGGGCCGGATGAGCAGTTCTTC
.	TRBV7-3	.	TRBJ1-5	CASSLPGGYINQPQHF	TGTGCCAGCAGCCTCCCGGGAGGCTACATCAATCAGCCCCAGCATTTT
TRBD2	TRBV9	.	TRBJ2-7	CASSVDSGGSYEQYF	TGTGCCAGCAGCGTAGACTCGGGGGGCTCCTACGAGCAGTACTTC
.	TRBV30	.	TRBJ1-1	CAWSGGSGTEAFF	TGTGCCTGGAGCGGGGGGTCTGGAACTGAAGCTTTCTTT
.	TRBV7-6	.	TRBJ2-2	CASSLGGVRYTGELFF	TGTGCCAGCAGCTTAGGAGGCGTCAGATACACCGGGGAGCTGTTTTTT
.	TRBV5-1	.	TRBJ2-2	CASAQGTGELFF	TGCGCCAGCGCACAGGGTACCGGGGAGCTGTTTTTT
.	TRBV12-5	.	TRBJ2-3	CASGSPLQGPRDTQYF	TGTGCTAGTGGTTCCCCATTACAGGGCCCACGGGATACGCAGTATTTT
TRBD1	TRBV6-1	.	TRBJ1-1	CASSKTGDSSSEAFF	TGTGCCAGCAGCAAGACAGGGGATAGTTCCAGTGAAGCTTTCTTT
TRBD1	TRBV7-6	.	TRBJ1-6	CASSLATGTASNSPLHF	TGTGCCAGCAGCTTAGCCACCGGGACAGCCAGTAATTCACCCCTCCACTTT
TRBD1	TRBV7-3	once	TRBJ2-5	CASSPDRSGQETQYF	TGTGCCAGCAGCCCGGACAGGTCCGGCCAAGAGACCCAGTACTTC
.	TRBV7-2	.	TRBJ2-7	CASSLGQGTHEQYF	TGTGCCAGCAGCTTGGGGCAGGGTACCCACGAGCAGTACTTC
.	TRBV6-5	.	TRBJ2-3	CASSYSTSTDTQYF	TGTGCCAGCAGTTATTCCACTAGCACAGATACGCAGTATTTT
TRBD2	TRBV7-6	.	TRBJ2-7	CASSLGGAGGRSSYEQYF	TGTGCCAGCAGCTTGGGAGGAGCGGGGGGCCGAAGCTCCTACGAGCAGTACTTC
.	TRBV5-8	.	TRBJ2-5	CASSSPGEEETQYF	TGTGCCAGCAGCTCCCCGGGGGAAGAAGAGACCCAGTACTTC
.	TRBV10-2	.	TRBJ1-5	CASWKGIITGSNQPQHF	TGCGCCAGCTGGAAGGGTATTATAACGGGGAGCAATCAGCCCCAGCATTTT
TRBD2	TRBV19	.	TRBJ2-5	CASSGGGGTQYF	TGTGCCTCAAGCGGGGGGGGCGGGACCCAGTACTTC
.	TRBV7-3	.	TRBJ2-3	CASSPGGAGTDTQYF	TGTGCCAGCAGCCCTGGGGGCGCCGGCACAGATACGCAGTATTTT
.	TRBV4-3	.	TRBJ2-7	CASSQERAYEQYF	TGCGCCAGCAGCCAAGAGAGGGCCTACGAGCAGTACTTC
TRBD1	TRBV27	.	TRBJ1-2	CASSLSRTGYYGYTF	TGTGCCAGCAGTTTATCGAGGACAGGGTACTATGGCTACACCTTC
.	TRBV30	.	TRBJ1-5	CAWSVVGGAHQPQHF	TGTGCCTGGAGTGTTGTTGGGGGGGCCCATCAGCCCCAGCATTTT
.	TRBV7-9	.	TRBJ2-3	CASSLQRLGTQYF	TGTGCCAGCAGCTTGCAGCGACTAGGGACGCAGTATTTT
.	TRBV9	.	TRBJ2-5	CASSNGETQYF	TGTGCCAGCAGCAACGGAGAGACCCAGTACTTC
.	TRBV9	.	TRBJ2-7	CASSPSGAGSYEQYF	TGTGCCAGCAGCCCCTCAGGGGCTGGCTCCTACGAGCAGTACTTC
.	TRBV6-1	.	TRBJ2-5	CASSEPVETQYF	TGTGCCAGCAGTGAGCCGGTGGAGACCCAGTACTTC
TRBD1	TRBV5-6	.	TRBJ2-7	CASSADRVDEQYF	TGTGCCAGCAGCGCCGACAGGGTGGACGAGCAGTACTTC
.	TRBV13	.	TRBJ1-3	CASRAGRGNTIYF	TGTGCCAGCAGAGCAGGGCGGGGAAACACCATATATTTT
TRBD2	TRBV7-8	.	TRBJ2-2	CASSFEGSGGFSGELFF	TGTGCCAGCAGCTTTGAGGGTAGCGGGGGGTTCAGCGGGGAGCTGTTTTTT
.	TRBV2	.	TRBJ1-1	CASRKGRDGRSTEAFF	TGTGCCAGCCGGAAAGGCAGGGATGGCCGAAGCACTGAAGCTTTCTTT
.	TRBV7-9	.	TRBJ2-5	CASSLGTSSQETQYF	TGTGCCAGCAGCTTAGGGACATCTAGCCAAGAGACCCAGTACTTC
TRBD1	TRBV4-3	medium-sized	TRBJ2-2	CASSQEQTGTTGELFF	TGCGCCAGCAGCCAAGAGCAGACAGGGACCACCGGGGAGCTGTTTTTT
TRBD1	TRBV19	.	TRBJ1-1	CASGQGYDTEAFF	TGTGCCAGTGGACAGGGGTATGACACTGAAGCTTTCTTT
TRBD1	TRBV9	.	TRBJ2-7	CASSVGGQGAWEQYF	TGTGCCAGCAGCGTCGGTGGCCAGGGGGCATGGGAGCAGTACTTC
.	TRBV7-9	.	TRBJ2-7	CASSSPTDRSGWKF	TGTGCCAGCAGCTCCCCAACAGACCGTAGTGGATGGAAGTTC
TRBD2	TRBV2	.	TRBJ2-7	CASSTGLAGAYEQYF	TGTGCCAGCAGTACGGGACTAGCGGGGGCCTACGAGCAGTACTTC
.	TRBV7-6	.	TRBJ2-3	CASSLRGGILTDTQYF	TGTGCCAGCAGCTTAAGGGGGGGAATCCTCACAGATACGCAGTATTTT
TRBD1	TRBV19	.	TRBJ1-5	CASRSTTGGINQPQHF	TGTGCCAGTAGAAGTACGACAGGGGGCATCAATCAGCCCCAGCATTTT
TRBD1	TRBV11-3	.	TRBJ2-7	CASSLGRTGAYEQYF	TGTGCCAGCAGCTTAGGTAGGACAGGGGCCTACGAGCAGTACTTC
TRBD1	TRBV2	.	TRBJ1-5	CASSGQGNQPQHF	TGTGCCAGCAGTGGACAGGGGAATCAGCCCCAGCATTTT
.	TRBV11-2	.	TRBJ1-2	CASSLGPTAYGYTF	TGTGCCAGCAGCTTAGGTCCGACAGCCTATGGCTACACCTTC
TRBD1	TRBV7-9	.	TRBJ2-7	CASSPRDSQTYEQYF	TGTGCCAGCAGCCCTCGGGACAGTCAAACTTACGAGCAGTACTTC
TRBD2	TRBV7-6	.	TRBJ2-7	CASSRPRTSGNSYEQYF	TGTGCCAGCAGCCGACCCCGGACTAGCGGAAACTCCTACGAGCAGTACTTC
.	TRBV9	.	TRBJ1-2	CASQLNYGYTF	TGTGCCAGCCAGTTGAACTATGGCTACACCTTC
.	TRBV6-4	few	TRBJ1-4	CASSDSAGANEKLFF	TGTGCCAGCAGTGACTCCGCGGGGGCTAATGAAAAACTGTTTTTT
.	TRBV12-1	.	TRBJ2-1	CASSLTGSSYNEQFF	TGTGCCAGCAGCTTGACAGGCAGCTCCTACAATGAGCAGTTCTTC
TRBD1	TRBV7-2	.	TRBJ2-7	CASSSGTGYYEQYF	TGTGCCAGCAGCTCCGGGACAGGGTACTACGAGCAGTACTTC
TRBD1	TRBV19	.	TRBJ1-1	CASGQGALMNTEAFF	TGTGCCAGTGGACAGGGGGCACTCATGAACACTGAAGCTTTCTTT